The 7 T cell receptor beta chains below were found in one sample sequenced in a study of regulatory T cells in long-lasting Graves disease. Building the TCR beta libraries relied on iRepertoire HTBI primers, and CDR3 regions underwent Arm-PCR. From the multiplex PCR reads, TCRdb called clonotypes with MiXCR, one entry per CDR3 protein. The data show 300,000 to 400,000 distinct CDR3 sequences, about 20% seen once. The time point denotes: persistent/refractory GD, antithyroid drugs over 5 years with positive TRAb. RNA from PBMCs was the source of the TCR library. The starting material was peripheral blood mononuclear cells (PBMCs), obtained when the disease was refractory, from a patient treated with antithyroid drugs. The origin of the receptors is a female donor with Graves disease.

The J gene is TRBJ1-5, the V gene TRBV15; D not resolved. In germline, CDR1 is LNHNV, CDR2 YYDKDF (reference sequence). The ends were cut back, 4 bases at V and 4 bases at J, with 8 bases in the middle. This CDR3 comprises 13 residues. CDR3 in amino acids: CATSNDPNQPQHF. The CDR3 DNA reads TGTGCCACCAGCAATGACCCGAATCAGCCCCAGCATTTT.

This chain links TRBV6-1 with TRBJ1-5; a possible D gene is TRBD1 (5 bases). The CDR3 covers 15 residues. CDR1 and CDR2 from the germline V gene are MNHNS and SASEGT. Trimming removed 7 bases at V and 4 bases at J, with 17 bases between. The CDR3 DNA is TGTGCCAGCAATGTGGGGACCGCAGGGAATCAGCCCCAGCATTTT. Translated: CASNVGTAGNQPQHF.

This clonotype was picked up many times. The chain uses TRBV6-1 and TRBJ1-1; TRBD1 matches 7 bases. V shed 6 bases, J shed 11 bases, and the junction held 12 bases outside the gene matches. In germline, CDR1 is MNHNS, CDR2 SASEGT. This CDR3 spans 13 amino acids. The CDR3 bases are TGTGCCAGCAGCCACCCAGGGGGGCGCACGGCTTTCTTT. Translated, it gives CASSHPGGRTAFF.

This clonotype came up a few times. The V gene is TRBV4-1, the J gene TRBJ2-2; D gene unclear. Trimming took off 1 base at V and 4 bases at J, with 1 base between the two ends. The CDR3 extends over 12 amino acids. Germline V gene data show CDR1 as MGHRA and CDR2 as YSYEKL. CDR3 sequence (DNA): TGCGCCAGCAGCCAAGTCACCGGGGAGCTGTTTTTT. Translated: CASSQVTGELFF.

V and J are TRBV20-1 and TRBJ2-3; 7 nucleotides match TRBD2. Looked up from germline, CDR1 is DFQATT and CDR2 is SNEGSKA (reference sequence). The ends lost 3 bases at V and 5 bases at J; junction bases unmatched: 17. This CDR3 region has 17 residues. CDR3 residues: CSARLVGFGGSGDTQYF. CDR3 DNA: TGCAGTGCTAGGCTCGTAGGTTTTGGCGGGAGTGGAGATACGCAGTATTTT.

Many counts were recorded for this clonotype. This chain links TRBV12-3 or TRBV12-4 with TRBJ1-5, with 8 bases matching TRBD1. J gave up 4 bases and V 5 bases, and 4 bases lay outside the gene matches. This CDR3 has 14 residues. CDR3 sequence: CASSTQGGNQPQHF. In nucleotides, the CDR3 is TGTGCCAGCAGTACACAGGGGGGGAATCAGCCCCAGCATTTT.

This clonotype was observed many times. The V gene is TRBV6-1, the J gene TRBJ1-5; D possibly corresponds to TRBD1 (5 bases). The V gene's germline CDR1 is MNHNS and CDR2 SASEGT. This CDR3 is built from 15 residues. The V gene lost 6 bases and the J gene lost 1 base, with 13 bases spanning the gap. This chain's CDR3 is CASRNYQGSNQPQHF. CDR3 nucleotide sequence: TGTGCCAGCAGGAATTACCAGGGAAGCAATCAGCCCCAGCATTTT.